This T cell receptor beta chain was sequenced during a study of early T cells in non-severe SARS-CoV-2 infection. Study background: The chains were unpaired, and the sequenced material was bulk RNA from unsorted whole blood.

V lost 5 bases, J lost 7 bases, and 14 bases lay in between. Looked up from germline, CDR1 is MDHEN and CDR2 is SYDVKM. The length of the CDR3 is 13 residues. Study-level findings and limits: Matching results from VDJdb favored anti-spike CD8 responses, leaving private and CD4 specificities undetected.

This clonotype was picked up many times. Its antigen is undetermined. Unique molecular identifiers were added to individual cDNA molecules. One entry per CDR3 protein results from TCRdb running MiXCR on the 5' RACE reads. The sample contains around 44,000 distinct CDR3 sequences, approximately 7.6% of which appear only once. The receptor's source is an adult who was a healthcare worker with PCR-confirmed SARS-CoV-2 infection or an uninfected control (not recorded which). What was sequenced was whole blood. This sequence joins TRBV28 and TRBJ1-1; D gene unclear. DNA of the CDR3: TGTGCCAGCAGTCCCCCCTACAGAAGTGAAGCTTTCTTT. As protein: CASSPPYRSEAFF.